This T cell receptor beta chain was identified in a study of T cell responses to AZD1222 COVID-19 vaccine (dated by TCRdb to about 2021). Background on the whole study: TCR sequencing was performed for more than 230 trial participants, of whom approximately 200 were given two doses of AZD1222 and around 26 were given two doses of MenACWY control vaccine. Enrollment into the trials was organized by age into subgroups of 18-55, 56-69 and 70-plus years, and those subgroups contained about 160, 30 and 59 TCR-sequenced participants, respectively. What the authors observed across the whole study: Reportedly, almost half of the unique spike-specific TCRs recognized epitopes lying outside the regions that are mutated in the B.1.351 and B.1.1.7 variants. The 56-69-year group was small, and its depth increase did not reach significance, likely because of low power. Conclusions about previously exposed vaccinees are limited, since just six or seven AZD1222 recipients were seropositive for SARS-CoV-2 at baseline. Because no day 14 peak-response samples were available, the repertoires could be characterized only after the peak T cell response. Participants were mostly white British and included more females than males, and it was suggested by the authors that clonal diversity may have been underestimated. Spike-specific TCR breadth and depth rose significantly after two AZD1222 doses compared with day 0 and with MenACWY recipients. Vaccine-associated CD4 TCRs spanned the whole spike protein, with dominant responses in regions 160-218 and 743-854.

The CDR3 regions of human TCRbeta chains were analyzed by immunosequencing. On the authors' methods: TCRs in the repertoires were matched against a reference library of SARS-CoV-2-specific TCRs that had been generated with the MIRA antigen-specificity platform. Breadth was defined as the fraction of unique TCRs that were SARS-CoV-2-associated. Depth was defined as the fraction of total T cells that were SARS-CoV-2-associated. Using the MIRA data, each spike-specific TCR was mapped to the spike region that the TCR reacts to and placed in a CD4 or CD8 class. Log10-transformed breadth and depth values were compared by one-way ANOVA with Sidak's multiple comparisons tests. TCRdb retrieved this table from immuneACCESS and kept in-frame rearrangements only. Not all clones are present; in checked studies, unresolved V genes account for under half, and no reason is known for the remainder. The V and J calls and clone size were taken over from that table, and D and trimming were inferred from the DNA. The sample table records some 250,000 clones; almost 95% of these occur just once. Of the sample, 0.55% falls within the top ten clones.

This specimen's time point label, per the study, means: about 28 days (+/-7) after the second vaccine dose. AZD1222 recipients whose second dose came at about 4 weeks and those whose second dose came at about 12 weeks were combined into one group, since spike-specific TCR depth and breadth did not differ between the two schedules. The vaccinee samples were drawn from two UK trials, COV001 and COV002, one of which was a single-blind randomized controlled phase 2/3 trial testing AZD1222 (ChAdOx1 nCoV-19) in healthy adults. For TCRbeta chain sequencing, PBMC samples were collected from trial participants at day 0 and at day 28 after the second dose. CDR1 and CDR2 are drawn from the germline V gene (reference sequence): LNHDA, SQIVND. The V and J ends are trimmed by 6 bases and 1 base, leaving 13 bases between them. The CDR3 has 15 amino acids, counting the end cysteine and phenylalanine. This entry keeps only the CDR3 DNA: 45 bases, framed from base 1.

Concerning this clone: The antigen it binds to is not known. No base quality values were provided; no much bigger clone lies one nucleotide off.

Here the sequenced sample was peripheral blood, taken 28 days after the second AZD1222 dose. This chain joins TRBV19 to TRBJ1-5; tentative D gene TRBD1, with 6 bases matching. The clonotype comes from an adult who received the AZD1222 COVID-19 vaccine. The CDR3 here reads CASRQGFRSNQPQHF. The nucleotide sequence reads TGTGCCAGTAGACAGGGCTTTAGGAGCAATCAGCCCCAGCATTTT.